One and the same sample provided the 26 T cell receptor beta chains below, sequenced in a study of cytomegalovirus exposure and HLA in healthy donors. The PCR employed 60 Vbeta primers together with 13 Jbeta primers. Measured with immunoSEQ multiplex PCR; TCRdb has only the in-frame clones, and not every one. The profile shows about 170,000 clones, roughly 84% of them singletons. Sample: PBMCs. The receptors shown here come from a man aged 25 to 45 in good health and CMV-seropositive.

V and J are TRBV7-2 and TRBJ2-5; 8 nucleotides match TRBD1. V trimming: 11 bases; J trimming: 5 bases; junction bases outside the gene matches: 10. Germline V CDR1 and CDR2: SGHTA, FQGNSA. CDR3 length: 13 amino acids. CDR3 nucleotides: TGTGCCGCAGGGGGCGTCCCGGGGGAGACCCAGTACTTC. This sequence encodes CAAGGVPGETQYF.

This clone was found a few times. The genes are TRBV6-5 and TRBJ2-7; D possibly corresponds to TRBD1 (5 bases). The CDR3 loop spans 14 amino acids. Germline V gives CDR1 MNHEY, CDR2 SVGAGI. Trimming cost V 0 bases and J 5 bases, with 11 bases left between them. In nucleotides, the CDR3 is TGTGCCAGCAGTTACTCGGGCAGGGAAAACGAGCAGTACGTC. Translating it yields CASSYSGRENEQYV.

CDR3 loop: CSVALQGNGNTIYF. DNA of the CDR3: TGCAGCGTTGCCCTACAGGGAAACGGAAACACCATATATTTT. The V call is TRBV29-1, the J call TRBJ1-3; tentative D call: TRBD1 (6 bases). V was cut by 4 bases and J by 4 bases, with 14 bases left in between. The CDR3 length is 14 residues. Germline CDR1 is SQVTM and CDR2 is ANQGSEA.

This CDR3 is CASSLNRGGGNIQYF. The DNA for the CDR3 is TGCGCCAGCAGCCTAAACAGGGGGGGAGGAAACATTCAGTACTTC. This rearrangement joins TRBV4-3 to TRBJ2-4; possible D gene TRBD1, 8 bases. The CDR3 is 15 amino acids. CDR1 is LGHNA, CDR2 YSLEER, per germline. Trimming left V 4 bases short and J 6 bases short, with 16 bases between.

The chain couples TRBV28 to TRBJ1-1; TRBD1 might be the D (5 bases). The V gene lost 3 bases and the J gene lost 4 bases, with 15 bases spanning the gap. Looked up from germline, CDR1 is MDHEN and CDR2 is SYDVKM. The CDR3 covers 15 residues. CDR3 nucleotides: TGTGCCAGCAGTTTGCGTACAGGCTCGGTCACTGAAGCTTTCTTT. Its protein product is CASSLRTGSVTEAFF.

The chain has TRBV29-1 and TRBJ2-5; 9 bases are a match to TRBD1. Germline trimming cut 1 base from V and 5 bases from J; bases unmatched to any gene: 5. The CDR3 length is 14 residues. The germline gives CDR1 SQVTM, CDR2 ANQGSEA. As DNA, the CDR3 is TGCAGCGTTGAAGGGGGGACAGGGAGTGAGACCCAGTACTTC. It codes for CSVEGGTGSETQYF.

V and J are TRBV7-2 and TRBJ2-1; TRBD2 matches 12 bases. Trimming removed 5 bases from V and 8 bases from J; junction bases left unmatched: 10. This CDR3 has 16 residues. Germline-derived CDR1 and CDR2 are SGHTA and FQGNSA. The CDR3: CASSRSGLAGTDEQFF. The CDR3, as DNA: TGTGCCAGCAGCCGAAGCGGACTAGCGGGAACGGATGAGCAGTTCTTC.

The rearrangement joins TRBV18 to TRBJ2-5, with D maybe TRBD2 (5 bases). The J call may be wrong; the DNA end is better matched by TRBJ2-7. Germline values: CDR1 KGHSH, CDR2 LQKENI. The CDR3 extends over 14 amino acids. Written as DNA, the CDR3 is TGTGCCAGCTCACCTTTAAAACTAGTCGACGAGCAGTACTTC. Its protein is CASSPLKLVDEQYF.

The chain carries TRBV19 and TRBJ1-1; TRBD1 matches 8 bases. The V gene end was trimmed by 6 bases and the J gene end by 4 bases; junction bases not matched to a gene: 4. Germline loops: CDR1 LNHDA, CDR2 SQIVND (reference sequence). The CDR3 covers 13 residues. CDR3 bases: TGTGCCAGTAGCACGGACAGGGCCACTGAAGCTTTCTTT. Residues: CASSTDRATEAFF.

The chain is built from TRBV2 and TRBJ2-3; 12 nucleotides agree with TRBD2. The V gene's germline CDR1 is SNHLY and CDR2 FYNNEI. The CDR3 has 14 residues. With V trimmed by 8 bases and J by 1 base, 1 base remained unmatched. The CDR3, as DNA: TGTGCCAGCCGACTAGCGGGGGGCACAGATACGCAGTATTTT. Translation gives CASRLAGGTDTQYF.

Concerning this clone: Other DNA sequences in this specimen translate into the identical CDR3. The CDR3 DNA follows: TGTGCCAGCTCACCACGGTTGGACAGGACTTACGAGCAGTACTTC. Protein product: CASSPRLDRTYEQYF. This chain joins TRBV18 and TRBJ2-7; 7 nucleotides agree with TRBD1. The CDR3 totals 15 residues. CDR1 and CDR2 from the germline V gene are KGHSH and LQKENI. Unmatched junction bases numbered 7, after V lost 1 base and J lost 4 bases. Filled out from reference TRBV18 and TRBJ2-7, the complete variable domain reads NAGVMQNPRHLVRRRGQEARLRCSPMKGHSHVYWYRQLPEEGLKFMVYLQKENIIDESGMPKERFSAEFPKEGPSILRIQQVVRGDSAAYFCASSPRLDRTYEQYFGPGTRLTVT.

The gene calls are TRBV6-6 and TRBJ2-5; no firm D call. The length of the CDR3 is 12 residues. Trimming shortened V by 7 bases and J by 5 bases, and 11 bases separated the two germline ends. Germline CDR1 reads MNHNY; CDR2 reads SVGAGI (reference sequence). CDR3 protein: CASKPALETQYF. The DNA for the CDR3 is TGTGCCAGCAAACCAGCGCTCGAGACCCAGTACTTC.

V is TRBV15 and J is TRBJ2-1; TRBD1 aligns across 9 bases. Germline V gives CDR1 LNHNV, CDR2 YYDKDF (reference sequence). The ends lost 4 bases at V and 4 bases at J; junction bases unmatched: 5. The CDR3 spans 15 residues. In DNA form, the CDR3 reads TGTGCCACCAGCAAGGGACAGGGAGCTTACAATGAGCAGTTCTTC. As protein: CATSKGQGAYNEQFF.

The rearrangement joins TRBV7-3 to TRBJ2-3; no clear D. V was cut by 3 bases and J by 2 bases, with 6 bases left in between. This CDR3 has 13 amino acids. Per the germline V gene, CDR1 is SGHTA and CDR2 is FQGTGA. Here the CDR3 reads CASSFQFTDTQYF. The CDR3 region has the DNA TGTGCCAGCAGCTTTCAGTTCACAGATACGCAGTATTTT.

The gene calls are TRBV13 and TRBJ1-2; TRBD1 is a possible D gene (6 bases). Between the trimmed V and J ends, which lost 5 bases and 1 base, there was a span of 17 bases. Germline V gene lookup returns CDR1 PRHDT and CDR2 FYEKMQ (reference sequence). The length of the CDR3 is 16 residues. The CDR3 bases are TGTGCCAGCAGCCTCTACAGGGCTACTAATAACTATGGCTACACCTTC. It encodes CASSLYRATNNYGYTF.

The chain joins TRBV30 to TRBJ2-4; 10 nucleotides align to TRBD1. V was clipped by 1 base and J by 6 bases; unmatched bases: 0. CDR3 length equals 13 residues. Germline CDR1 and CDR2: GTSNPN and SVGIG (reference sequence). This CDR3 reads CAWSGTGGNIQYF. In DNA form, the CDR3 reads TGTGCCTGGAGTGGGACAGGGGGAAACATTCAGTACTTC.

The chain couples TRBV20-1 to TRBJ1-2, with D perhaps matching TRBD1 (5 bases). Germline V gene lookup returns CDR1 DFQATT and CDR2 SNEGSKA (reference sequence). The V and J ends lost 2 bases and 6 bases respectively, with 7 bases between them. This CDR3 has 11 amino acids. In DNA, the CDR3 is TGCAGTGCTAGACAGGGCCATGGCTACACCTTC. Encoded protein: CSARQGHGYTF.

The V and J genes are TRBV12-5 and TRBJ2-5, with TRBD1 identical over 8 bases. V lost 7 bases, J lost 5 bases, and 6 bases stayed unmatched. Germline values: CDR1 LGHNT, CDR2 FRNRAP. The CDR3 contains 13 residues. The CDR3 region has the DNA TGTGCTAGTGCCCTGGACAGGGCGGAGACCCAGTACTTC. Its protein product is CASALDRAETQYF.

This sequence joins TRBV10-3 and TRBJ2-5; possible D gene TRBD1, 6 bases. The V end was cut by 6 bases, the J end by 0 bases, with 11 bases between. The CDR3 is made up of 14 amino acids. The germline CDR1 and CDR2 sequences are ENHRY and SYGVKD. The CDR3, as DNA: TGTGCCATCAGCGCTTGGACAGACCAAGAGACCCAGTACTTC. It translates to CAISAWTDQETQYF.

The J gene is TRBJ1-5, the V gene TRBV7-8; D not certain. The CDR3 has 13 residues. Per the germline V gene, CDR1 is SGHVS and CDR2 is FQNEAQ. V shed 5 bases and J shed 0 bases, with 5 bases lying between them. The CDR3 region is CASSPVSNQPQHF. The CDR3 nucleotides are TGTGCCAGCAGCCCCGTTAGCAATCAGCCCCAGCATTTT.

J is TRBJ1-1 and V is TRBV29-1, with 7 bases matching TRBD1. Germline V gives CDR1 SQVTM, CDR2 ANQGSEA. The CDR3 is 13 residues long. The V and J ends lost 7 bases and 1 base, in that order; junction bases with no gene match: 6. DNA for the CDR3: TGCAGCGGCCACAGGGGTCGGAACACTGAAGCTTTCTTT. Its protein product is CSGHRGRNTEAFF.

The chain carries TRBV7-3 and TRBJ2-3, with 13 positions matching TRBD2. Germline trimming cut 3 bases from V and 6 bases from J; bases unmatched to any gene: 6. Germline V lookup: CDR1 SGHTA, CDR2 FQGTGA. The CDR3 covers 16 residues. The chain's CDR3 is CASSLGLAGPGDTQYF. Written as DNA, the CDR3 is TGTGCCAGCAGCTTGGGACTAGCGGGACCCGGGGATACGCAGTATTTT.

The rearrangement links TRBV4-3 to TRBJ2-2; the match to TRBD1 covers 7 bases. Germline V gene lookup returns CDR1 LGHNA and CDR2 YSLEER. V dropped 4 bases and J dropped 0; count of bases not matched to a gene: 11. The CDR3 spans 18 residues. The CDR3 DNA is TGCGCCAGCAGCCGCATCGATTACAGGGGATCGAACACCGGGGAGCTGTTTTTT. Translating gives CASSRIDYRGSNTGELFF.

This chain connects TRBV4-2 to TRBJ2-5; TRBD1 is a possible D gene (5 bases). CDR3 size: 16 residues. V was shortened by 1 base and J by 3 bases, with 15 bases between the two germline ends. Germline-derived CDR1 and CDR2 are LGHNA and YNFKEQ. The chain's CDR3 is CASSQGLLGAKETQYF. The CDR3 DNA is TGTGCCAGCAGCCAAGGCTTGCTTGGGGCCAAAGAGACCCAGTACTTC.

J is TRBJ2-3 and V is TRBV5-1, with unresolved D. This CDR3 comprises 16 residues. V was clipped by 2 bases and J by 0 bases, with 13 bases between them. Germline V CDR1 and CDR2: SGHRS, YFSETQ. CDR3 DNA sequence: TGCGCCAGCAGCTTTTCCCCCCCCACTAGCACAGATACGCAGTATTTT. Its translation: CASSFSPPTSTDTQYF.

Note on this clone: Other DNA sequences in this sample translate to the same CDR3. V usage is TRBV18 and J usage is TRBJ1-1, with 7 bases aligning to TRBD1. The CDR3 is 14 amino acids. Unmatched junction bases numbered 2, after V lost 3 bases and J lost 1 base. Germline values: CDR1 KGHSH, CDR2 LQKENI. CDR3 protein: CASSPGTENTEAFF. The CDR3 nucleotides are TGTGCCAGCTCACCTGGGACAGAGAACACTGAAGCTTTCTTT.